This paragraph covers one T cell receptor (beta chain) sequence. Its antigen remains undetermined. No much larger clone is present one base from it, and per-base qualities are unavailable. This sample is part of a study of blood T cell repertoires in COVID-19 (TCRdb year 2020). About the study as a whole: Samples from collaborators originated in the United States, Italy and Spain and spanned both the acute and convalescent phases of COVID-19. The prospective study material was composed of cDNA or gDNA derived from T cells, B-cell-depleted T cells, or PBMCs. The dataset comprised deeply sampled blood TCRbeta repertoires from subjects exposed to, actively infected with, or recovered from COVID-19. The repertoires were released in a freely available public database meant as a resource for research on the immune response to SARS-CoV-2. The samples were drawn from two sources: the first 160 participants of the ongoing ImmuneRACE study, and 950 to 1,500 subjects contributed by 6 global collaborators. Nearly every sample came with metadata listing a de-identified subject ID, COVID-19 status, age in years and sex. Where available, HLA class I and class II types were obtained from metadata supplied by the sample provider rather than from assay-based typing. Results the study describes overall, beyond this receptor: Clinical and demographic metadata were provided uncurated, with the amount varying by source and participant.

Taken from cysteine to phenylalanine, the CDR3 has 16 residues. Only CDR3 DNA is held: 48 bases, read in frame from base 1. Ends trimmed: V by 2 bases, J by 1 base; bases unmatched to a gene: 8. Reading the germline V gene gives CDR1 MDHEN and CDR2 SYDVKM. The immunoSEQ Assay, a bias-controlled multiplex PCR, was used to amplify TCRbeta CDR3 regions from genomic DNA. The authors' analysis ran thus. Within the assay, amplification of reference gene primers was used to estimate how many nucleated cells each sample contained. To quantify the absolute abundance of each unique TCRbeta CDR3 rearrangement, sequence reads were collapsed and filtered. For each sample, productive Simpson clonality was calculated by taking the square root of Simpson's diversity index across productive rearrangements. TCRdb stores this immuneACCESS table with in-frame sequences only. Part of the clones is absent; in the studies checked, under half of the shortfall reflects unresolved V genes, and no reason is known for the rest. V and J calls and clone size are those listed in that table; D and trimming were worked out from the DNA. This sample is represented by 60,000 to 85,000 clones; around 83% of them were singletons. The ten most abundant clones make up around 41% of the sample.

Each collaborating institution followed its own protocols to collect whole blood in K2EDTA tubes. For TCRbeta analysis, collaborators shipped samples in one of three forms: frozen whole blood, isolated PBMCs, or DNA extracted from either of those sample types. Sequenced input: peripheral blood. The TCR originated in a man older than 75 with acute or convalescent COVID-19. The V and J genes are TRBV28 and TRBJ2-7, and 7 bases in between align with TRBD1. The nucleotides read TGTGCCAGCAGTTTAGGAGTGACAGGGCTATCCTACGAGCAGTACTTC. Its protein product is CASSLGVTGLSYEQYF. Extended through the reference TRBV28 and TRBJ2-7 proteins, this CDR3 yields the full variable domain: DVKVTQSSRYLVKRTGEKVFLECVQDMDHENMFWYRQDPGLGLRLIYFSYDVKMKEKGDIPEGYSVSREKKERFSLILESASTNQTSMYLCASSLGVTGLSYEQYFGPGTRLTVT.